Below, 30 T cell receptor beta chains from the same sample are listed, as sequenced in a study of cytomegalovirus exposure and HLA in healthy donors. The PCR made use of 60 Vbeta and 13 Jbeta primers. TCRdb's table, derived via immunoSEQ multiplex PCR, lists solely in-frame clones and lacks some. Of some 85,000 clones in the sample, 70% to 80% were seen once. Sequenced: PBMCs. The receptors shown here come from a man aged 25 to 45 in good health and CMV-seronegative.

This rearrangement joins TRBV7-9 to TRBJ1-6; no firm D call. CDR3 length equals 16 residues. CDR1 and CDR2 (germline): SEHNR, FQNEAQ (reference sequence). Trimming left V 5 bases short and J 9 bases short, with 20 bases between. CDR3 amino acids: CASSHGGHTLGSPLHF. In nucleotides, the CDR3 is TGTGCCAGCAGCCATGGCGGTCACACCCTGGGTTCACCCCTCCACTTT.

The rearrangement links TRBV30 to TRBJ2-7; 10 nucleotides match TRBD2. Trimming took 5 bases from V and 0 from J; bases not matched to a gene: 10. Germline V gives CDR1 GTSNPN, CDR2 SVGIG (reference sequence). This CDR3 comprises 16 residues. CDR3 DNA sequence: TGTGCCTGGTCCCCTCAGAGCGGGAGGGCCTCCTACGAGCAGTACTTC. Amino acid sequence: CAWSPQSGRASYEQYF.

The J gene is TRBJ2-1, the V gene TRBV15, with 11 bases identical to TRBD2. The V segment lost 3 bases and the J segment 0 bases; nucleotides outside the gene matches: 7. CDR3 length equals 18 residues. Germline V gives CDR1 LNHNV, CDR2 YYDKDF (reference sequence). CDR3 protein: CATSSGTSGDSSYNEQFF. The CDR3 DNA follows: TGTGCCACCAGCAGTGGGACTAGCGGTGATAGCTCCTACAATGAGCAGTTCTTC.

V gene TRBV6-5 combines with J gene TRBJ1-2; 7 bases map to TRBD1. There are 15 residues in the CDR3. Germline V gives CDR1 MNHEY, CDR2 SVGAGI. The V segment lost 6 bases and the J segment 3 bases; nucleotides outside the gene matches: 10. The CDR3: CASRADRVKDYGYTF. CDR3 nucleotide sequence: TGTGCCAGCAGGGCAGACAGGGTCAAGGACTATGGCTACACCTTC.

The chain combines TRBV30 with TRBJ1-5; TRBD1 agrees at 8 bases. This CDR3 spans 15 amino acids. The germline V gene has CDR1 GTSNPN and CDR2 SVGIG (reference sequence). Germline trimming cut 4 bases from V and 2 bases from J; bases unmatched to any gene: 7. The CDR3 protein is CAWNQGAVGNQPQHF. The CDR3, as DNA: TGTGCCTGGAATCAGGGGGCGGTGGGCAATCAGCCCCAGCATTTT. Full variable domain (outside the CDR3, taken from reference TRBV30 and TRBJ1-5): SQTIHQWPATLVQPVGSPLSLECTVEGTSNPNLYWYRQAAGRGLQLLFYSVGIGQISSEVPQNLSASRPQDRQFILSSKKLLLSDSGFYLCAWNQGAVGNQPQHFGDGTRLSIL.

This clone has only a few counts. The genes are TRBV6-5 and TRBJ2-3; TRBD2 matches 7 bases. CDR1 and CDR2 (germline): MNHEY, SVGAGI. This CDR3 has 15 amino acids. With V trimmed by 1 base and J by 4 bases, 5 bases remained unmatched. The CDR3 nucleotides are TGTGCCAGCAGTTACTACGGGGGGAGGGCAGATACGCAGTATTTT. Translating gives CASSYYGGRADTQYF.

J is TRBJ1-2 and V is TRBV2; the D is unclear. The V gene lost 3 bases and the J gene lost 1 base, with 6 bases spanning the gap. Germline values: CDR1 SNHLY, CDR2 FYNNEI. There are 13 residues in the CDR3. CDR3 protein: CASSDYSNYGYTF. In nucleotides, the CDR3 is TGTGCCAGCAGTGACTACAGTAACTATGGCTACACCTTC.

The rearrangement joins TRBV7-9 to TRBJ1-6, with 7 bases that match TRBD1. CDR1 SEHNR and CDR2 FQNEAQ come from the germline V gene (reference sequence). The CDR3 loop spans 15 amino acids. J was trimmed by 5 bases and V by 3 bases; bases with no gene match: 4. In nucleotides, the CDR3 is TGTGCCAGCAGCTTCCCTGGGACAGATAATTCACCCCTCCACTTT. It specifies CASSFPGTDNSPLHF.

This clone has more than one count but fewer than ten. The CDR3 DNA reads TGTGCCAGCAGTTACGGCAGGGAAAGAGAAACTGAAGCTTTCTTT. The encoded protein is CASSYGRERETEAFF. V gene TRBV6-5 combines with J gene TRBJ1-1; a possible D gene is TRBD1 (5 bases). V was trimmed by 2 bases and J by 5 bases, leaving 15 bases between them. The length of the CDR3 is 15 residues. Germline CDR1 MNHEY, CDR2 SVGAGI.

This clone was seen only a few times. The rearrangement links TRBV6-1 to TRBJ2-6, with D perhaps TRBD1 (5 bases). This CDR3 spans 16 amino acids. The V end was cut by 3 bases, the J end by 0 bases, with 9 bases between. Per the germline V gene, CDR1 is MNHNS and CDR2 is SASEGT. Here the CDR3 reads CASSEMTVSGANVLTF. CDR3 DNA: TGTGCCAGCAGTGAGATGACAGTCTCTGGGGCCAACGTCCTGACTTTC.

The chain carries TRBV2 and TRBJ2-2, with TRBD2 identical over 7 bases. This CDR3 has 13 amino acids. The germline V gene has CDR1 SNHLY and CDR2 FYNNEI. V dropped 8 bases and J dropped 5; count of bases not matched to a gene: 5. CDR3 nucleotides: TGTGCCAGCCGCGGGACTAAGACCGGGGAGCTGTTTTTT. The encoded protein is CASRGTKTGELFF.

This rearrangement joins TRBV30 to TRBJ1-5, with 7 bases matching TRBD1. The CDR3 spans 16 residues. Trimming cost V 1 base and J 0 bases; bases outside gene matches: 6. Germline values: CDR1 GTSNPN, CDR2 SVGIG (reference sequence). CDR3 protein: CAWSAAGGASNQPQHF. Written as DNA, the CDR3 is TGTGCCTGGAGTGCAGCAGGGGGAGCTAGCAATCAGCCCCAGCATTTT.

This clone was seen only a few times. The V and J genes are TRBV7-9 and TRBJ1-1, with no clear D. CDR3 length: 14 residues. Trimming removed 5 bases from V and 1 base from J, with 11 bases in between. The germline CDR1 and CDR2 sequences are SEHNR and FQNEAQ (reference sequence). CDR3 region: CASSHGRENTEAFF. Here the CDR3 DNA reads TGTGCCAGCAGCCACGGTCGGGAGAACACTGAAGCTTTCTTT.

This CDR3 is CASSPTGGEDYNEQFF. CDR3 DNA sequence: TGTGCCAGCAGCCCCACTGGCGGGGAAGACTACAATGAGCAGTTCTTC. The chain has TRBV5-6 and TRBJ2-1, with D possibly matching TRBD2 (6 bases). V was pared by 4 bases and J by 3 bases, with 17 bases between. Germline V gene lookup returns CDR1 SGHDT and CDR2 YYEEEE. The CDR3 has 16 amino acids.

The J gene is TRBJ2-2, the V gene TRBV7-9, with 10 bases that match TRBD1. J gave up 4 bases and V 5 bases, and 13 bases lay outside the gene matches. The CDR3 has 18 residues. Germline loops: CDR1 SEHNR, CDR2 FQNEAQ (reference sequence). CDR3 in amino acids: CASSQPRVGQGSTGELFF. The CDR3 region has the DNA TGTGCCAGCAGCCAGCCGCGAGTGGGACAGGGGAGCACCGGGGAGCTGTTTTTT. Complete variable domain (other parts from reference TRBV7-9 and TRBJ2-2): DTGVSQNPRHKITKRGQNVTFRCDPISEHNRLYWYRQTLGQGPEFLTYFQNEAQLEKSRLLSDRFSAERPKGSFSTLEIQRTEQGDSAMYLCASSQPRVGQGSTGELFFGEGSRLTVL.

The chain employs TRBV5-6 and TRBJ2-7; a possible D gene is TRBD2 (7 bases). V was shortened by 3 bases and J by 3 bases, with 13 bases between the two germline ends. The CDR3 is 14 residues long. Germline-derived CDR1 and CDR2 are SGHDT and YYEEEE. CDR3 protein: CASSWTRGGYEQYF. CDR3 sequence (DNA): TGTGCCAGCAGCTGGACAAGGGGGGGCTACGAGCAGTACTTC. Variable domain in full (rest from reference TRBV5-6 and TRBJ2-7): DAGVTQSPTHLIKTRGQQVTLRCSPKSGHDTVSWYQQALGQGPQFIFQYYEEEERQRGNFPDRFSGHQFPNYSSELNVNALLLGDSALYLCASSWTRGGYEQYFGPGTRLTVT.

V is TRBV6-1 and J is TRBJ1-2, with 10 bases aligning to TRBD1. The CDR3 covers 13 residues. CDR1 MNHNS and CDR2 SASEGT come from the germline V gene. V was clipped by 6 bases and J by 6 bases; unmatched bases: 4. As DNA, the CDR3 is TGTGCCAGCAGAGATGGACAGGGGGATGGCTACACCTTC. Its protein product is CASRDGQGDGYTF.

The gene calls are TRBV28 and TRBJ1-5; TRBD1 matches 7 bases. Germline CDR1 reads MDHEN; CDR2 reads SYDVKM. CDR3 length: 14 amino acids. With V trimmed by 5 bases and J by 11 bases, 12 bases remained unmatched. CDR3 sequence (DNA): TGTGCCAGCAGTGTGACCCAGGGGGGTGTAGCCCAGCATTTT. Translating gives CASSVTQGGVAQHF.

The chain uses TRBV6-6 and TRBJ1-4; TRBD1 agrees at 8 bases. Germline CDR1 is MNHNY and CDR2 is SVGAGI (reference sequence). The CDR3 contains 15 residues. Germline trimming cut 2 bases from V and 8 bases from J; bases unmatched to any gene: 7. The CDR3 nucleotides read TGTGCCAGCAGTTACGTTCAGGGGGCGCGAGAAAAACTGTTTTTT. The encoded protein is CASSYVQGAREKLFF.

The rearrangement joins TRBV7-9 to TRBJ2-1, with a tentative D call TRBD2 (6 bases). The germline V gene has CDR1 SEHNR and CDR2 FQNEAQ (reference sequence). The CDR3 extends over 17 amino acids. The V end was cut by 5 bases, the J end by 5 bases, with 22 bases between. The CDR3 region is CASSPQEEGTPHNEQFF. In nucleotides, the CDR3 is TGTGCCAGCAGCCCCCAGGAGGAGGGAACCCCTCACAATGAGCAGTTCTTC.

In the case of this clone: A junction boundary mismatches the germline segment, possibly from a read error. The V and J genes are TRBV14 and TRBJ1-1, with D perhaps TRBD1 (5 bases). The length of the CDR3 is 14 residues. Germline loops: CDR1 SGHDN, CDR2 FVKESK. CDR3 sequence (DNA): TGTGCCAGCAGTTCTAAAGGGGCTAACATTGAAGCTTTCTTT. Translation gives CASSSKGANIEAFF. Full variable domain (missing parts from reference TRBV14 and TRBJ1-1): EAGVTQFPSHSVIEKGQTVTLRCDPISGHDNLYWYRRVMGKEIKFLLHFVKESKQDESGMPNNRFLAERTGGTYSTLKVQPAELEDSGVYFCASSSKGANIEAFFGQGTRLTVV.

The chain carries TRBV27 and TRBJ1-2; possible D gene TRBD1, 5 bases. V was trimmed by 3 bases and J by 8 bases, leaving 13 bases between them. Germline assignment: CDR1 MNHEY and CDR2 SMNVEV (reference sequence). The CDR3 spans 13 residues. CDR3 in DNA: TGTGCCAGCAGTTTGGGGGGTAGCCTAGGCTACACCTTC. It yields the protein CASSLGGSLGYTF.

The chain couples TRBV4-3 to TRBJ1-1; D gene uncertain. V was pared by 8 bases and J by 1 base, with 8 bases between. The CDR3 is made up of 12 amino acids. Per the germline V gene, CDR1 is LGHNA and CDR2 is YSLEER. CDR3 amino acids: CASSHRNTEAFF. The DNA of the CDR3 is TGCGCCAGCTCACATCGGAACACTGAAGCTTTCTTT.

The rearrangement links TRBV28 to TRBJ2-5, with 12 bases identical to TRBD2. With 4 bases clipped from V and 4 bases from J, the junction kept 16 bases outside the gene matches. The CDR3 consists of 19 residues. Germline V gives CDR1 MDHEN, CDR2 SYDVKM. The CDR3 DNA follows: TGTGCCAGCAGTTCTCAGACTAGCGGGAGTCCCGTACCTGGAGAGACCCAGTACTTC. This encodes CASSSQTSGSPVPGETQYF.

This chain links TRBV5-6 with TRBJ1-6; D unclear. This CDR3 spans 11 amino acids. Trimming cost V 7 bases and J 7 bases, with 6 bases left between them. In germline, CDR1 is SGHDT, CDR2 YYEEEE. CDR3 in DNA: TGTGCCAGCCACCGGAATTCACCCCTCCACTTT. The encoded protein is CASHRNSPLHF.

The V call is TRBV15, the J call TRBJ2-1, with 7 positions matching TRBD2. The CDR3 covers 16 residues. Germline-derived CDR1 and CDR2 are LNHNV and YYDKDF (reference sequence). The V and J ends lost 0 bases and 5 bases, in that order; junction bases with no gene match: 7. The chain's CDR3 is CATSRDLRGGDNEQFF. CDR3 bases: TGTGCCACCAGCAGAGATCTTCGGGGAGGGGACAATGAGCAGTTCTTC.

This clone was counted a single time. The chain recombines TRBV29-1 with TRBJ2-4; TRBD1 matches at 9 bases. After removal of 7 bases from V and 7 bases from J, the junction contained 8 bases not matched to a gene. CDR3 length: 13 residues. Germline-derived CDR1 and CDR2 are SQVTM and ANQGSEA. CDR3 DNA: TGCAGCGCCCCCGACAGGGGGAGTAACATTCAGTACTTC. The encoded protein is CSAPDRGSNIQYF.

This chain links TRBV7-2 with TRBJ1-3, with 8 bases fitting TRBD1. The J segment lost 4 bases and the V segment lost 4 bases, leaving 6 bases of the junction unmatched. The germline gives CDR1 SGHTA, CDR2 FQGNSA. The length of the CDR3 is 15 residues. CDR3 amino acids: CASSSQGGGGNTIYF. As DNA, the CDR3 is TGTGCCAGCAGCTCACAGGGGGGTGGGGGAAACACCATATATTTT.

The chain combines TRBV6-1 with TRBJ2-7; D is perhaps TRBD2 (5 bases). Trimming stripped 7 bases from V and 2 bases from J, with 15 bases between. The CDR3 has 14 residues. Germline V gene lookup returns CDR1 MNHNS and CDR2 SASEGT. The CDR3 DNA sequence: TGTGCCAGCAACCATAACTGGGGAGCCTACGAGCAGTACTTC. This translates into CASNHNWGAYEQYF.

This clone showed up just once. The V gene is TRBV19, the J gene TRBJ2-5; 7 nucleotides align to TRBD1. Germline V gives CDR1 LNHDA, CDR2 SQIVND (reference sequence). The CDR3 extends over 16 amino acids. Trimming at V came to 0 bases and at J to 4 bases, leaving 8 bases not matched to a gene. In DNA, the CDR3 is TGTGCCAGTAGTATAGAATACAGGGGAATCCGAGAGACCCAGTACTTC. Its translation: CASSIEYRGIRETQYF.